This T cell receptor beta chain was documented in a study of CD8 T cells in Susac syndrome. cDNA came from roughly 0.5 to 1 ug RNA primed by random hexamers. A single record per CDR3 protein comes from TCRdb applying MiXCR to the immunoSEQ multiplex PCR reads. The data show approximately 130,000 distinct CDR3 sequences, 91% seen once. Germline values: CDR1 MDHEN, CDR2 SYDVKM. This CDR3 region has 14 residues. The ends lost 5 bases at V and 3 bases at J; junction bases unmatched: 2. Input material: CD8+ T cells from PBMCs. This receptor was obtained from a human donor with multiple sclerosis. This chain joins TRBV28 and TRBJ2-1; 9 bases map to TRBD2. CDR3 DNA sequence: TGTGCCAGCAGTGGGCGGGAGGGCTACAATGAGCAGTTCTTC. Its translation: CASSGREGYNEQFF.